The present T cell receptor beta chain was sequenced within a study of CD8+CD57+ T cells in acquired aplastic anemia (dated by TCRdb to the late 2010s). The study in broad terms: A mean of roughly 2.9 ug of DNA, ranging from about 0.19 to 30 ug, was extracted from sorted CD4+ and CD8+ cells. Mean read counts for healthy donor samples were roughly 10 million for CD4+ cells and 11.0 million for CD8+ cells. The paper's findings and limits, for the study overall: Although roughly 29 CD8+ CDR3 sequences were shared by patients and controls, these sequences appeared highly expressed in patients and within the immunodominant clones of patients. Between patients and healthy controls, no significant difference in CD8+ Simpson's diversity was found (P=0.060).

In this study, sorted CD4+ and CD8+ T cells from the blood of healthy subjects and of severe aplastic anemia patients had their TCR repertoires deep-sequenced. Ficoll-Paque density gradient centrifugation was used to isolate peripheral blood mononuclear cells. Before DNA extraction, CD4+ and CD8+ T cells were sorted with FACS or magnetic beads. CDR1 and CDR2 are read off the germline V gene as SGHVS and FNYEAQ. From the cysteine up to the phenylalanine, the CDR3 has a length of 17 residues. The read is trimmed to its CDR3 DNA, 51 bases read in frame from base 1. V is cut back by 4 bases and J by 5 bases, with 13 bases in the junction unmatched. Profiling of TCR beta VDJ combinations and CDR3 sequences used genomic DNA as the template. An Illumina HiSeq 2000 was used for TCR repertoire sequencing. The original pipeline was this. TRBV/TRBJ rearrangement plots, CDR3 size and DJ length profiles, and Simpson's diversity index were used to evaluate the repertoires. Whichever DNA sequence was most abundant in the deep sequencing data was defined as the immunodominant clone. CDR3 amino acid sequences were screened for sharing across subjects and were compared with published repertoires and the VDJdb database. TCRdb reworked the public reads: Q25 trimming with fastp, MiXCR clone assembly, productive beta chains retained. Every CDR3 protein is listed once, alongside the most common genes and DNA of its rows. The authors' filters were not applied to this entry. This sample lists some 190,000 distinct CDR3 sequences; 40% to 50% were detected once. The ten largest clonotypes hold under 3.5% of the sample.

To note about this clonotype: Its antigen is unknown. Base qualities are not recorded, but no much larger clone differs from it by a single base.

The sequence derives from a human donor in good health. In this chain, TRBV7-6 is recombined with TRBJ2-7; 11 nucleotides in the junction match TRBD2. The material sequenced was sorted CD4+, CD8+, or CD8+CD57+ T cells (not recorded which) from PBMCs. The nucleotide sequence is TGTGCCAGCAGCTCCTTTGGTGGTAGCGGGGGGGTCAACGAGCAGTACTTC. It translates as CASSSFGGSGGVNEQYF.